This TCR beta chain is from a study of molecular identifiers for immune sequencing clone quantification. Concerning this clonotype: The target antigen is unknown.

Bulk TCR libraries used previously described methods and listed TCR primers. One entry per CDR3 protein, called by TCRdb with MiXCR from the PCR reads. The table shows 80,000 to 130,000 distinct CDR3 sequences, with 35% to 40% occurring only once. Study results and limitations: The share of molecules held by clones above 20 RNA copies was over 98% in effector cells and under 1% in naive cells.

The CDR3 totals 17 residues. Naive CD8 libraries were made from about 21,000 to 970,000 sorted cells, and they used 10%, 30% or 50% RNA. As CD8+CD4-CCR7+CD45RA+ cells, naive CD8 T cells were sorted. Material: naive CD8+ T cells from blood, with Jurkat cell RNA spiked in. Documented subset: FACS-sorted CD8+CD4-CCR7+CD45RA+ naive T cells. The sequence came from a human donor in good health. Some libraries in this study had Jurkat cell RNA spiked in. The gene calls are TRBV3-2 and TRBJ2-3. TRBV3-2 is deemed a pseudogene. The CDR3 nucleotides read TGTGCCAGCAGCCAACCCCTCCTAGCTACTGGCACAGATACGCAGTATTTT. Residues: CASSQPLLATGTDTQYF.